Following are 17 T cell receptor beta chains from one sample sequenced in a study of human T cells and chemical hapten exposure. One entry per CDR3 protein, called by TCRdb with MiXCR from the RACE reads. The table includes 120,000 or so distinct CDR3 sequences, roughly an eighth detected once. Time point here: patch test 1, 2 weeks after DPC sensitization. Treatment noted: therapeutic diphenylcyclopropenone sensitization with weekly scalp DPC. The sample in question was whole blood, obtained in connection with sensitization to the hapten diphenylcyclopropenone (DPC). All receptors derive from a man between 18 and 35 years old with alopecia areata. Some clones in this sample may be carry-over from other donors' samples.

The chain links TRBV12-5 to TRBJ1-1; D is unclear. The V and J ends lost 4 bases and 1 base respectively, with 7 bases between them. The CDR3 is 13 residues long. Germline-derived CDR1 and CDR2 are LGHNT and FRNRAP. Here the CDR3 reads CASGYQENTEAFF. Here the CDR3 DNA reads TGTGCTAGTGGTTACCAGGAGAACACTGAAGCTTTCTTT.

This clonotype was observed a handful of times. The gene calls are TRBV12-3 or TRBV12-4 and TRBJ1-2; D ambiguous. The CDR3 loop spans 13 amino acids. The V and J ends lost 4 bases and 2 bases respectively, with 8 bases between them. The CDR3 region has the DNA TGTGCCAGCAGTTCGCCACAGAACTATGGCTACACCTTC. Protein: CASSSPQNYGYTF.

The chain links TRBV5-1 to TRBJ2-3; the D is unclear. The CDR3 loop spans 14 amino acids. Looked up from germline, CDR1 is SGHRS and CDR2 is YFSETQ. Trimming left V 6 bases short and J 3 bases short, with 14 bases between. In DNA form, the CDR3 reads TGCGCCAGCACCGAATACGGATTAACAGATACGCAGTATTTT. Translated, it gives CASTEYGLTDTQYF.

This clonotype showed up many times. This chain connects TRBV29-1 to TRBJ1-5, with 7 bases lining up with TRBD1. Germline CDR1 reads SQVTM; CDR2 reads ANQGSEA. There are 13 residues in the CDR3. Losses at the gene ends were 7 bases for V and 6 bases for J; bases not matched to a gene: 9. CDR3: CSARDSLGQPQHF. CDR3 DNA sequence: TGCAGCGCGCGGGACAGCTTGGGTCAGCCCCAGCATTTT.

This clonotype was counted ten times or more. This chain connects TRBV6-6 to TRBJ1-1, with D tentatively TRBD1 (6 bases). Germline CDR1 and CDR2: MNHNY and SVGAGI (reference sequence). The CDR3 runs 12 residues. V lost 6 bases, J lost 4 bases, and 9 bases lay in between. The CDR3 coding sequence is TGTGCCAGCAGCCACAGGGTCACTGAAGCTTTCTTT. It specifies CASSHRVTEAFF.

This clonotype was found a few times. As DNA, the CDR3 is TGTGCCAGCAGCTTAGCTGGAAACATTCAGTACTTC. Amino acid sequence: CASSLAGNIQYF. The J gene is TRBJ2-4, the V gene TRBV11-2; no definite D call. Trimming cost V 1 base and J 6 bases, with 4 bases left between them. This CDR3 spans 12 amino acids. Per the germline V gene, CDR1 is SGHAT and CDR2 is FQNNGV.

This clonotype appeared many times. The chain has TRBV28 and TRBJ1-1; 7 nucleotides align to TRBD1. Germline CDR1 and CDR2: MDHEN and SYDVKM. The V and J ends lost 4 bases and 1 base, in that order; junction bases with no gene match: 3. This CDR3 is built from 14 residues. CDR3 loop: CASSYRGGNTEAFF. CDR3 DNA: TGTGCCAGCAGTTACAGGGGAGGGAACACTGAAGCTTTCTTT. Filled out from reference TRBV28 and TRBJ1-1, the complete variable domain reads DVKVTQSSRYLVKRTGEKVFLECVQDMDHENMFWYRQDPGLGLRLIYFSYDVKMKEKGDIPEGYSVSREKKERFSLILESASTNQTSMYLCASSYRGGNTEAFFGQGTRLTVV.

This clonotype was counted many times. V and J are TRBV25-1 and TRBJ1-2, with D unresolved. V was cut by 7 bases and J by 4 bases, with 7 bases left in between. This CDR3 contains 11 residues. Germline V lookup: CDR1 MGHDK, CDR2 SYGVNS. The CDR3 here is CASKALYGYTF. The CDR3 DNA reads as TGTGCCAGCAAAGCCCTCTATGGCTACACCTTC.

The genes are TRBV28 and TRBJ1-5; possible D gene TRBD1, 5 bases. Between the trimmed V and J ends, which lost 6 bases and 5 bases, there was a span of 11 bases. The CDR3 spans 13 residues. Germline lookup yields CDR1 MDHEN and CDR2 SYDVKM. CDR3 bases: TGTGCCAGCAGACGGCAGGGAGATCAGCCCCAGCATTTT. Translated, it gives CASRRQGDQPQHF. Supplemented by reference TRBV28 and TRBJ1-5, the full variable domain reads DVKVTQSSRYLVKRTGEKVFLECVQDMDHENMFWYRQDPGLGLRLIYFSYDVKMKEKGDIPEGYSVSREKKERFSLILESASTNQTSMYLCASRRQGDQPQHFGDGTRLSIL.

The J gene is TRBJ1-6, the V gene TRBV20-1; D is ambiguous. The CDR3 consists of 12 residues. Looked up from germline, CDR1 is DFQATT and CDR2 is SNEGSKA (reference sequence). The V gene lost 7 bases and the J gene lost 4 bases, with 8 bases spanning the gap. CDR3 protein: CSVAGYNSPLHF. For the CDR3, the DNA is TGCAGTGTGGCGGGTTATAATTCACCCCTCCACTTT.

The chain uses TRBV6-4 and TRBJ2-1, with D tentatively TRBD1 or TRBD2 (5 bases each). V was clipped by 0 bases and J by 3 bases, with 9 bases between them. The CDR3 has 15 amino acids. Germline CDR1 is MRHNA and CDR2 is SNTAGT. CDR3 region: CASSDSRDGYNEQFF. In DNA form, the CDR3 reads TGTGCCAGCAGTGACTCCCGGGACGGCTACAATGAGCAGTTCTTC.

Only a few counts were recorded for this clonotype. The rearrangement joins TRBV24-1 to TRBJ2-3; tentatively, D is TRBD2 (7 bases). Germline V gene lookup returns CDR1 KGHDR and CDR2 SFDVKD. The CDR3 totals 14 residues. V gave up 5 bases and J gave up 3 bases, with 11 bases separating them. The CDR3 sequence is CATSVGGRTDTQYF. CDR3 bases: TGTGCCACCAGTGTCGGGGGGCGAACAGATACGCAGTATTTT.

The V call is TRBV19, the J call TRBJ2-1; D unresolved. Looked up from germline, CDR1 is LNHDA and CDR2 is SQIVND (reference sequence). The length of the CDR3 is 13 residues. V was trimmed by 3 bases and J by 7 bases, leaving 10 bases between them. For the CDR3, the DNA is TGTGCCAGTAGTATTACGTTCGGGAATGAGCAGTTCTTC. Protein sequence: CASSITFGNEQFF.

This clonotype was counted at least ten times. The chain recombines TRBV3-1 with TRBJ2-5; 9 bases align to TRBD2. V gave up 2 bases and J gave up 2 bases; unmatched junction bases: 9. CDR1 and CDR2 (germline): LGHDT, YNNKEL (reference sequence). This CDR3 is built from 17 residues. The CDR3 DNA reads TGTGCCAGCAGCCAACCTTCCGGGACTAGCATTCAAGAGACCCAGTACTTC. Its protein product is CASSQPSGTSIQETQYF.

The rearrangement links TRBV6-2 or TRBV6-3 to TRBJ2-4, with D perhaps matching TRBD1 (5 bases). The CDR3 loop spans 15 amino acids. Germline lookup yields CDR1 MNHEY and CDR2 SVGEGT. V was clipped by 5 bases and J by 2 bases, with 13 bases between them. CDR3 coding DNA: TGTGCCAGCAGTCCCCAGACAGTAACCAAAAACATTCAGTACTTC. It encodes CASSPQTVTKNIQYF.

This sequence joins TRBV7-9 and TRBJ2-7; D is perhaps TRBD2 (5 bases). CDR3 size: 13 residues. V was pared by 5 bases and J by 5 bases, with 13 bases between. The germline V gene has CDR1 SEHNR and CDR2 FQNEAQ (reference sequence). The CDR3 DNA reads TGTGCCAGCAGCCTGACGACGGGAAACGAGCAGTACTTC. Encoded protein: CASSLTTGNEQYF.

This clonotype showed up just once. The chain recombines TRBV9 with TRBJ2-1; a possible D gene is TRBD1 (6 bases). Trimming cost V 4 bases and J 7 bases, with 18 bases left between them. The CDR3 spans 15 residues. CDR1 and CDR2 (germline): SGDLS, YYNGEE. The CDR3 DNA follows: TGTGCCAGCAGCCACGATGTGGGGGCCAGTAATGAGCAGTTCTTC. Translation: CASSHDVGASNEQFF.